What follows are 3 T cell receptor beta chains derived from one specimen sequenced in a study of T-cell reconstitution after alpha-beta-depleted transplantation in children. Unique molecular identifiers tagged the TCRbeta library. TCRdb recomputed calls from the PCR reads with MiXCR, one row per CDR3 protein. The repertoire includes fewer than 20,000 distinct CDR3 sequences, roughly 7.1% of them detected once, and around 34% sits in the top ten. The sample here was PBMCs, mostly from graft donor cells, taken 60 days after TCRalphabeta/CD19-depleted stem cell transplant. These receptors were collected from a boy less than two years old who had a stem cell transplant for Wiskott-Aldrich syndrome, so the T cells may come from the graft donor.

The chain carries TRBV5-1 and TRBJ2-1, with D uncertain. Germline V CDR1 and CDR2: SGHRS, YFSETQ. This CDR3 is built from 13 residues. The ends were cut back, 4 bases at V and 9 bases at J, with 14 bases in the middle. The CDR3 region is CASSPDWRGEQFF. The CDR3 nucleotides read TGCGCCAGCAGCCCAGACTGGAGAGGTGAGCAGTTCTTC. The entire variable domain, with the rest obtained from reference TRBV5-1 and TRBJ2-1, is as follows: KAGVTQTPRYLIKTRGQQVTLSCSPISGHRSVSWYQQTPGQGLQFLFEYFSETQRNKGNFPGRFSGRQFSNSRSEMNVSTLELGDSALYLCASSPDWRGEQFFGPGTRLTVL.

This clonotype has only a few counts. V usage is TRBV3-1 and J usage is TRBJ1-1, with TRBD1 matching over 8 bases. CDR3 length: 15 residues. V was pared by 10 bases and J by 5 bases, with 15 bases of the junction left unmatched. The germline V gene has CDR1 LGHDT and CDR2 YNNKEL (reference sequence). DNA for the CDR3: TGTGCCACCTCCCAAGGAAGCAGGGGGCAGACTGAAGCTTTCTTT. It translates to CATSQGSRGQTEAFF. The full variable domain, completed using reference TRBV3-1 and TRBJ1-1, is DTAVSQTPKYLVTQMGNDKSIKCEQNLGHDTMYWYKQDSKKFLKIMFSYNNKELIINETVPNRFSPKSPDKAHLNLHINSLELGDSAVYFCATSQGSRGQTEAFFGQGTRLTVV.

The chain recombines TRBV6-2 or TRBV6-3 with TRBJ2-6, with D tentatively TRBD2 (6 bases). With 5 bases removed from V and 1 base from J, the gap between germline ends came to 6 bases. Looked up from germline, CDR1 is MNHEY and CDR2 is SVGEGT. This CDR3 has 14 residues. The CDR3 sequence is CASSGGSGANVLTF. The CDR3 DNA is TGTGCCAGCAGTGGGGGGTCTGGGGCCAACGTCCTGACTTTC.